The next 2 T cell receptor beta chains were all read from a single sample in a study of cytomegalovirus exposure and HLA in healthy donors. The table came from immunoSEQ multiplex PCR; TCRdb's copy has only in-frame clones and leaves some out. The data show approximately 65,000 clones, about 90% seen once. The material sequenced was PBMCs. These receptors were taken from a man between 18 and 29 years old in good health and CMV-seronegative.

As DNA, the CDR3 is TGTGCCAGCAGTCCCTCACTAGCGGGAAGAACCTACGAGCAGTACTTC. Residues: CASSPSLAGRTYEQYF. V and J are TRBV27 and TRBJ2-7; TRBD2 matches 10 bases. Trimming removed 5 bases from V and 2 bases from J; junction bases left unmatched: 9. Germline CDR1 MNHEY, CDR2 SMNVEV (reference sequence). The CDR3 has 16 amino acids.

The chain recombines TRBV19 with TRBJ2-1; the D gene is possibly TRBD2 (5 bases). Germline-derived CDR1 and CDR2 are LNHDA and SQIVND (reference sequence). The CDR3 covers 15 residues. V dropped 2 bases and J dropped 2 bases, with 10 bases sitting between them. The CDR3 DNA sequence: TGTGCCAGTAGTATACAGGAGGCGGCCTACAATGAGCAGTTCTTC. Its protein is CASSIQEAAYNEQFF.